This TCR beta chain was identified in a study of Ad26.COV2.S vaccination and SARS-CoV-2 variants. Background on the study: The vaccine Ad26.COV2.S was put into the muscle once, or twice with 56 days between.

The table came from immunoSEQ multiplex PCR; TCRdb's copy has only in-frame clones and leaves some out. The sample records around 340,000 clones, 88% being singletons. Sample treatment: around 19 received Ad26.COV2.S at low or high dose, single or two shots; about 5 received placebo; per-sample allocation not given. Day 63 after the first vaccine or placebo injection was the time point for sampling. V lost 5 bases and J lost 5, with 21 bases in between. Per germline, CDR1 MNHEY and CDR2 SMNVEV (reference sequence). CDR3 length equals 16 residues. This clone appeared once. This clonotype was sampled from a person between 18 and 65 years old who received the Ad26.COV2.S COVID-19 vaccine or a placebo. Sample: peripheral blood, taken in a trial of Ad26.COV2.S vaccine versus placebo. The J gene is TRBJ2-5, the V gene TRBV27, with D tentatively TRBD1 (5 bases). The DNA for the CDR3 is TGTGCCAGCAGTGTAGGGTCTGGCAGGGCAAGGGAGACCCAGTACTTC. It is translated as CASSVGSGRARETQYF.